The entry below describes one T cell receptor (beta chain). The source of the sample is a study of blood T cell repertoires in COVID-19. Study information: Samples representing acute and convalescent COVID-19 were sourced from the United States, Italy and Spain. The analysed material was cDNA or gDNA that came from T cells, B-cell-depleted T cells, or PBMCs.

Residents of around 24 US areas, aged roughly 18 to 95 years, made up the participants. CDR1 and CDR2 (germline): SGHAT, FQNNGV. V was cut by 6 bases and J by 7 bases, with 7 bases left in between. The CDR3 covers 11 residues. Assay: immunoSEQ multiplex PCR; the TCRdb copy retains only in-frame clones and omits some. The table lists a few hundred thousand clones, around 89% of them singletons. The rearrangement links TRBV11-2 to TRBJ2-1; unclear D gene. The sample was PBMCs or T cells enriched from blood (not recorded which). The origin of this receptor is a woman in her forties or fifties who had recovered from COVID-19. CDR3 sequence reads: CASRMENEQFF. In DNA, the CDR3 is TGTGCCAGCAGGATGGAGAATGAGCAGTTCTTC.